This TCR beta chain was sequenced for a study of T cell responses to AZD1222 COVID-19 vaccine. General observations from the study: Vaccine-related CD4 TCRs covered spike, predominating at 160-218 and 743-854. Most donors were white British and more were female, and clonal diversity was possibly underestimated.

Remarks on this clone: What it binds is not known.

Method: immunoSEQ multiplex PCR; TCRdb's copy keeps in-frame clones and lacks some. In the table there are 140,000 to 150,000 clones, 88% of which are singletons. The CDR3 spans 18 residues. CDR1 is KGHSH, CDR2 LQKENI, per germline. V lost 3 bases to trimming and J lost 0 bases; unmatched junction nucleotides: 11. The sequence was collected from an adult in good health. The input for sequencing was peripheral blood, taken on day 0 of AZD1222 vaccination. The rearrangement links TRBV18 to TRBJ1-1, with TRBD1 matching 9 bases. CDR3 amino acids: CASSPPLTGGLMNTEAFF. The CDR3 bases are TGTGCCAGCTCACCGCCCCTTACAGGGGGCTTAATGAACACTGAAGCTTTCTTT.